The 5 T cell receptor beta chains in this list originate from one sample, sequenced in a study of T-cell reconstitution after alpha-beta-depleted transplantation in children. Using unique molecular identifiers, the investigators prepared the TCRbeta library. In TCRdb, the PCR reads were re-called with MiXCR into one record per CDR3 protein. Of hundreds of thousands of distinct CDR3 sequences in the sample, about 30% were seen once. Specimen: PBMCs from the stem cell graft donor, collected from the stem cell graft. The receptors shown here come from a human donor who donated a stem cell graft to a child with aplastic anemia.

V gene TRBV6-5 combines with J gene TRBJ2-1, with unresolved D. CDR1 is MNHEY, CDR2 SVGAGI, per germline. The CDR3 is 12 amino acids. Trimming pared 1 base from V and 5 bases from J, leaving 3 bases between. The CDR3 DNA reads as TGTGCCAGCAGTTACTTGAACAATGAGCAGTTCTTC. As protein: CASSYLNNEQFF.

The gene calls are TRBV30 and TRBJ1-5; 7 bases agree with TRBD1. The CDR3 contains 14 residues. CDR1 is GTSNPN, CDR2 SVGIG, per germline (reference sequence). Unmatched junction bases numbered 8, after V lost 2 bases and J lost 7 bases. The CDR3 spells CAWSWRGQPQPQHF. As DNA, the CDR3 is TGTGCCTGGAGTTGGAGGGGGCAACCCCAGCCCCAGCATTTT.

The V gene is TRBV29-1, the J gene TRBJ2-5; tentatively, D is TRBD1 (6 bases). With 3 bases removed from V and 5 bases from J, the gap between germline ends came to 16 bases. The CDR3 length is 14 residues. Germline CDR1 SQVTM, CDR2 ANQGSEA. The CDR3 sequence is CSVEPQGLGETQYF. CDR3 sequence (DNA): TGCAGCGTTGAGCCCCAGGGGTTAGGGGAGACCCAGTACTTC.

The rearrangement links TRBV5-4 to TRBJ2-1; 14 positions match TRBD2. The CDR3 sequence is 16 residues long. Germline CDR1 is SGHNT and CDR2 is YYREEE (reference sequence). Trimming at V came to 0 bases and at J to 9 bases, leaving 5 bases not matched to a gene. The CDR3 reads CASSLEGTSGRLEQFF. In DNA, the CDR3 is TGTGCCAGCAGCTTGGAAGGGACTAGCGGGAGACTTGAGCAGTTCTTC. Together with reference TRBV5-4 and TRBJ2-1, the CDR3 gives the full variable domain: ETGVTQSPTHLIKTRGQQVTLRCSSQSGHNTVSWYQQALGQGPQFIFQYYREEENGRGNFPPRFSGLQFPNYSSELNVNALELDDSALYLCASSLEGTSGRLEQFFGPGTRLTVL.

J is TRBJ2-1 and V is TRBV7-2; a weak D match, TRBD2 (5 bases). V shed 0 bases and J shed 2 bases, with 8 bases lying between them. Germline CDR1 SGHTA, CDR2 FQGNSA. The CDR3 is 15 amino acids. CDR3 coding DNA: TGTGCCAGCAGCTTAGCGGGAGTAGCCTACAATGAGCAGTTCTTC. It is translated as CASSLAGVAYNEQFF.